The clone carrying this T cell receptor beta chain was seen a few times. This record belongs to a study of spatial heterogeneity in lung cancer. Turning to the study itself: Fewer alpha-chain than beta-chain sequences were consistently detected.

Documented time point: sample taken at primary tumor resection. Unsorted samples of tumor, nontumor lung or frozen PBMC had their whole RNA sequenced. TCRdb re-analysed the 5' RACE reads in MiXCR, keeping a single row per CDR3 protein. Among about 41,000 distinct CDR3 sequences listed, 12% were seen once. The material sequenced was PBMCs, taken at surgery. The clonotype was recovered from a female donor with early-stage non-small cell lung cancer.

The CDR3 DNA follows: TGTGCCAGCAGCCTTCGGCAAAGCAATCAGCCCCAGCATTTT. Translating it yields CASSLRQSNQPQHF. The chain carries TRBV6-5 and TRBJ1-5; no clear D. The CDR3 extends over 14 amino acids. Looked up from germline, CDR1 is MNHEY and CDR2 is SVGAGI. Trimming left V 6 bases short and J 1 base short, with 10 bases between.